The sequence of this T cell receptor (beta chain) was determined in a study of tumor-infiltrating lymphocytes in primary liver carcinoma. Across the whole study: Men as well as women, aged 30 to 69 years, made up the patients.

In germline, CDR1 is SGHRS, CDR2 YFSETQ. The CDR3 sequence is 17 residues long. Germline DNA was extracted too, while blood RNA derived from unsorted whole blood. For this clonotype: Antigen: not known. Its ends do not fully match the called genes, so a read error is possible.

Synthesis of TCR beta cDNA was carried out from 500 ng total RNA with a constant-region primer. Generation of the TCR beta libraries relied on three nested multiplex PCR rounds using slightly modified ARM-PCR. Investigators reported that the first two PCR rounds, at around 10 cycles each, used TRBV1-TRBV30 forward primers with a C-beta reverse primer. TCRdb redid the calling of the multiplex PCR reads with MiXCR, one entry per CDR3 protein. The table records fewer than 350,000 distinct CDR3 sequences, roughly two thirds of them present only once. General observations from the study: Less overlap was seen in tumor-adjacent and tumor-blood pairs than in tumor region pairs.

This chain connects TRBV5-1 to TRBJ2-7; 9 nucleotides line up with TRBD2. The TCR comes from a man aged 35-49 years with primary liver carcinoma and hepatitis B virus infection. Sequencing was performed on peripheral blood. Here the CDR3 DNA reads TGCGCCAGTAGCTCCCCCCCGACTAGCGGTCTTACCTACGAGCAGTACTTC. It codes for CASSSPPTSGLTYEQYF.